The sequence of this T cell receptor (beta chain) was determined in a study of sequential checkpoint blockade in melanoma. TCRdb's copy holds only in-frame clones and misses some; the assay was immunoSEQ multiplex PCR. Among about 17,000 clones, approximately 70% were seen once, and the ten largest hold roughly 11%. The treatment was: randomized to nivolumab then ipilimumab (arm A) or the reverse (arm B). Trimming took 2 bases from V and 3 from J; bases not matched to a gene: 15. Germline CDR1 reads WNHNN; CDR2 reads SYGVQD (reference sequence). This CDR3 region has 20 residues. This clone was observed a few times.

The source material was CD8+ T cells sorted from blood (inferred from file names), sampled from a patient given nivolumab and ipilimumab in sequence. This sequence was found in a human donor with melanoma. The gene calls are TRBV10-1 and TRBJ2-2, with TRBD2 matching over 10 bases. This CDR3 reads CASSEPLQYRLAGDTGELFF. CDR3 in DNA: TGCGCCAGCAGTGAGCCCCTACAGTATAGGCTAGCGGGGGACACCGGGGAGCTGTTTTTT.